The 19 T cell receptor beta chains given below trace back to one sample, sequenced in a study of shared clonotypes between healthy human individuals. The table came from immunoSEQ multiplex PCR; TCRdb's copy has only in-frame clones and leaves some out. The data contain millions of clones, over 85% of them seen just once; the ten biggest clones take up over 0.12%. Sequencing was performed on naive CD4+ T cells sorted from blood. Subset in this sample: CD45RA+ positively selected. These receptors were taken from a young man in good health.

Of note for this clone: The sample carries other DNA sequences with the same CDR3. The chain carries TRBV7-2 and TRBJ1-1; the match to TRBD1 covers 7 bases. The germline V gene encodes CDR1 SGHTA and CDR2 FQGNSA. J was trimmed by 5 bases and V by 1 base; bases with no gene match: 4. There are 14 residues in the CDR3. CDR3 nucleotide sequence: TGTGCCAGCAGCTTAGGGGACAGCAGAACTGAAGCTTTCTTT. Translated: CASSLGDSRTEAFF.

The chain is built from TRBV6-5 and TRBJ2-7; 12 bases are shared with TRBD1. The CDR3 is 14 residues long. CDR1 and CDR2 (germline): MNHEY, SVGAGI. The V segment lost 5 bases and the J segment 6 bases; nucleotides outside the gene matches: 5. The CDR3 protein is CASSRGQGAGEQYF. In DNA, the CDR3 is TGTGCCAGCAGTCGGGGACAGGGGGCGGGCGAGCAGTACTTC.

The chain links TRBV11-3 to TRBJ2-1; D not certain. Trimming took 4 bases from V and 9 from J, leaving 13 bases between them. The CDR3 is 13 amino acids. From germline, CDR1 is SGHNT and CDR2 YENEEA. The CDR3 protein is CASSSFRASEQFF. CDR3 DNA: TGTGCCAGCAGCTCATTTAGGGCCAGTGAGCAGTTCTTC. Based on the CDR3 plus reference TRBV11-3 and TRBJ2-1, the full variable domain is EAGVVQSPRYKIIEKKQPVAFWCNPISGHNTLYWYLQNLGQGPELLIRYENEEAVDDSQLPKDRFSAERLKGVDSTLKIQPAELGDSAVYLCASSSFRASEQFFGPGTRLTVL.

In its sample, this clone was seen a few times. The chain has TRBV7-2 and TRBJ1-6; D is ambiguous. The CDR3 is 11 residues long. Germline CDR1 SGHTA, CDR2 FQGNSA. V was pared by 4 bases and J by 12 bases, with 7 bases between. CDR3 DNA sequence: TGTGCCAGCAGCTCCCCCGGACCCCTCCACTTT. Protein sequence: CASSSPGPLHF.

CDR3: CASMGEANSPLHF. The CDR3 region has the DNA TGTGCCAGCATGGGTGAAGCGAATTCACCCCTCCACTTT. V and J are TRBV2 and TRBJ1-6; D is ambiguous. This CDR3 is 13 amino acids long. Germline V gene data show CDR1 as SNHLY and CDR2 as FYNNEI. The V gene lost 7 bases and the J gene lost 7 bases, with 11 bases spanning the gap.

The rearrangement uses TRBV6-4 and TRBJ2-1; no reliable D call. V was cut by 5 bases and J by 2 bases, with 16 bases left in between. Germline V gene sequence: CDR1 MRHNA, CDR2 SNTAGT. The CDR3 spans 16 residues. The CDR3 DNA reads TGTGCCAGCAGTCCCCGGTTTCGTTCGCCCTACAATGAGCAGTTCTTC. It specifies CASSPRFRSPYNEQFF.

The chain recombines TRBV19 with TRBJ2-6, with D possibly matching TRBD1 (6 bases). Germline CDR1 LNHDA, CDR2 SQIVND (reference sequence). The CDR3 sequence is 15 residues long. Trimming took 9 bases from V and 0 from J, leaving 12 bases between them. CDR3 nucleotide sequence: TGTGCCAGCCACAGGGTTAGCTCTGGGGCCAACGTCCTGACTTTC. Translating it yields CASHRVSSGANVLTF.

With regard to this clone: This specimen includes other DNA sequences encoding the same CDR3. The chain is built from TRBV28 and TRBJ1-2; D gene unclear. Per the germline V gene, CDR1 is MDHEN and CDR2 is SYDVKM. Trimming shortened V by 2 bases and J by 5 bases, and 6 bases separated the two germline ends. This CDR3 comprises 12 residues. CDR3 DNA: TGTGCCAGCAGTTTAGATGGTTATGGCTACACCTTC. Its protein is CASSLDGYGYTF.

The V call is TRBV15, the J call TRBJ2-3; no clear D. V lost 0 bases to trimming and J lost 6 bases, with 4 bases between them. The CDR3 is 12 residues long. CDR1 and CDR2 (germline): LNHNV, YYDKDF (reference sequence). The CDR3 DNA reads TGTGCCACCAGCAGAGATCGTGATACGCAGTATTTT. Amino acid sequence: CATSRDRDTQYF.

The chain couples TRBV30 to TRBJ1-1; TRBD1 agrees at 7 bases. With 5 bases clipped from V and 5 bases from J, the junction kept 8 bases outside the gene matches. Germline CDR1 and CDR2: GTSNPN and SVGIG (reference sequence). The CDR3 sequence is 13 residues long. As DNA, the CDR3 is TGTGCCTGGGACAGGGACTTGGAAACTGAAGCTTTCTTT. Amino acid sequence: CAWDRDLETEAFF.

The CDR3 coding sequence is TGTGCCAGCAGCGTAGCAGGGGGCCATTCCACAGATACGCAGTATTTT. This sequence encodes CASSVAGGHSTDTQYF. This sequence joins TRBV9 and TRBJ2-3, with 8 bases lining up with TRBD1. J gave up 2 bases and V 0 bases, and 5 bases lay outside the gene matches. This CDR3 contains 16 residues. The germline gives CDR1 SGDLS, CDR2 YYNGEE.

The chain is built from TRBV18 and TRBJ1-5, with 9 bases lining up with TRBD1. CDR3 length: 18 residues. With V trimmed by 2 bases and J by 0 bases, 8 bases remained unmatched. Germline V lookup: CDR1 KGHSH, CDR2 LQKENI. The CDR3 loop reads CASSPGQGRVYSNQPQHF. The CDR3 nucleotides are TGTGCCAGCTCACCAGGACAGGGGCGCGTGTATAGCAATCAGCCCCAGCATTTT.

The chain carries TRBV29-1 and TRBJ2-3; 13 bases match TRBD2. The V segment lost 3 bases and the J segment 9 bases; nucleotides outside the gene matches: 3. This CDR3 spans 13 amino acids. Per germline, CDR1 SQVTM and CDR2 ANQGSEA. The CDR3 region is CSVEGLAGKTQYF. In DNA form, the CDR3 reads TGCAGCGTTGAGGGACTAGCGGGGAAGACGCAGTATTTT.

The chain carries TRBV7-2 and TRBJ2-7; 8 positions agree with TRBD2. In germline, CDR1 is SGHTA, CDR2 FQGNSA. This CDR3 comprises 15 residues. Germline trimming cut 5 bases from V and 0 bases from J; bases unmatched to any gene: 6. CDR3 sequence reads: CASSPFSGTSYEQYF. The CDR3 nucleotides read TGTGCCAGCAGCCCCTTTAGCGGGACCTCCTACGAGCAGTACTTC.

About this clone itself: Other DNA sequences from this sample encode an identical CDR3 as well. The chain recombines TRBV2 with TRBJ2-3, with D perhaps TRBD2 (5 bases). This CDR3 spans 13 amino acids. CDR1 and CDR2 (germline): SNHLY, FYNNEI. Trimming pared 4 bases from V and 2 bases from J, leaving 7 bases between. The CDR3 spells CASSGDYTDTQYF. The CDR3 DNA reads as TGTGCCAGCAGTGGAGACTACACAGATACGCAGTATTTT.

V gene TRBV30 combines with J gene TRBJ2-6; 10 bases match TRBD1. From germline, CDR1 is GTSNPN and CDR2 SVGIG (reference sequence). The junction had 7 bases not matched to a gene; V was cut back by 7 bases and J by 1 base. The CDR3 consists of 16 residues. This CDR3 reads CASGGTGDSGANVLTF. CDR3 sequence (DNA): TGTGCCTCGGGGGGGACAGGGGATTCTGGGGCCAACGTCCTGACTTTC.

The chain couples TRBV2 to TRBJ1-6, with 8 bases aligning to TRBD1. V lost 6 bases to trimming and J lost 9 bases; unmatched junction nucleotides: 7. CDR3 length equals 14 residues. Germline CDR1 SNHLY, CDR2 FYNNEI. The CDR3 DNA reads as TGTGCCAGCAGGGAGACAGGGGTTGGTTCACCCCTCCACTTT. Translated: CASRETGVGSPLHF.

The rearrangement links TRBV6-6 to TRBJ2-3; 10 positions agree with TRBD2. Germline V lookup: CDR1 MNHNY, CDR2 SVGAGI (reference sequence). The CDR3 has 14 amino acids. J lost 6 bases, V lost 5 bases, and 5 bases had no gene match. The CDR3 spells CASSPGLAADTQYF. The CDR3 region has the DNA TGTGCCAGCAGTCCCGGACTAGCGGCGGATACGCAGTATTTT.

The V call is TRBV5-6, the J call TRBJ2-3; possibly TRBD1 for D (6 bases). Trimming removed 4 bases at V and 0 bases at J, with 15 bases between. Germline CDR1 is SGHDT and CDR2 is YYEEEE. CDR3 size: 16 residues. CDR3 in amino acids: CASSPGTTVSTDTQYF. Here the CDR3 DNA reads TGTGCCAGCAGCCCTGGGACAACGGTTAGCACAGATACGCAGTATTTT.